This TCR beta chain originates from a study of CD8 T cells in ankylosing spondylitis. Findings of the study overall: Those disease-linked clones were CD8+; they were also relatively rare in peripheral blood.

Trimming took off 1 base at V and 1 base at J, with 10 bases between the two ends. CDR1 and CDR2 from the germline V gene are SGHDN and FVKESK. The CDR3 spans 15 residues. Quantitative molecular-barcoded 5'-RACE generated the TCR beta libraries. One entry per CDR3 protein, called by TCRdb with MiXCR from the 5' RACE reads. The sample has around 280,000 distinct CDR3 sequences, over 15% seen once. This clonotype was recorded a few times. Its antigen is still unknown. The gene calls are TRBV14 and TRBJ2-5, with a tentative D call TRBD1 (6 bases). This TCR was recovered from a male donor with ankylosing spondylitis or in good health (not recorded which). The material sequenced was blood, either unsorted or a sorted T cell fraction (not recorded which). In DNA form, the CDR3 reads TGTGCCAGCAGCCAAGTGACAGGCCGCCAAGAGACCCAGTACTTC. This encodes CASSQVTGRQETQYF.